These 28 T cell receptor beta chains were all obtained from the same sample, sequenced in a study of blood T cell repertoires in COVID-19. The assay was immunoSEQ multiplex PCR, and TCRdb's table has in-frame clones only and misses some. The top ten clones hold roughly 3.4% of a sample with fewer than 450,000 clones, around nine tenths of them seen once. The sequencing input was peripheral blood. The receptors come from a woman in her late teens or twenties who had recovered from COVID-19.

CDR3 nucleotide sequence: TGCGCCAGCAGTGTCGCAACAGGGGTGCCTGTCGTCAATGAGCAGTTCTTC. Protein product: CASSVATGVPVVNEQFF. The V call is TRBV10-2, the J call TRBJ2-1; 7 bases fit TRBD1. With 4 bases clipped from V and 6 bases from J, the junction kept 15 bases outside the gene matches. This CDR3 contains 17 residues. Germline-derived CDR1 and CDR2 are WSHSY and SAAADI.

This clone was recorded once. The chain links TRBV30 to TRBJ1-2, with D possibly TRBD1 on 5 matching bases. V lost 0 bases to trimming and J lost 4 bases, with 9 bases between them. Germline V gives CDR1 GTSNPN, CDR2 SVGIG (reference sequence). This CDR3 is built from 13 residues. This chain's CDR3 is CAWSVETGYGYTF. The DNA for the CDR3 is TGTGCCTGGAGTGTCGAAACAGGCTATGGCTACACCTTC.

The rearrangement joins TRBV4-3 to TRBJ1-4, with D tentatively TRBD1 (6 bases). With 0 bases removed from V and 7 bases from J, the gap between germline ends came to 12 bases. The length of the CDR3 is 15 residues. CDR1 and CDR2 from the germline V gene are LGHNA and YSLEER. In DNA, the CDR3 is TGCGCCAGCAGCCAAGATCCTAGGACAGTTGAAAAACTGTTTTTT. This encodes CASSQDPRTVEKLFF.

This rearrangement joins TRBV3-1 (or the pseudogene TRBV3-2) to TRBJ2-2; a possible D gene is TRBD1 (5 bases). This CDR3 is 13 amino acids long. V lost 8 bases and J lost 7, with 14 bases in between. Germline CDR1 is LGHDT and CDR2 is YNNKEL (reference sequence). CDR3 loop: CASGRASGGELFF. CDR3 DNA: TGTGCCAGCGGCAGGGCCTCGGGCGGGGAGCTGTTTTTT.

This clone has a handful of counts. The rearrangement uses TRBV18 and TRBJ2-2, with D uncertain. The CDR3 consists of 15 residues. Trimming took 2 bases from V and 1 from J, leaving 8 bases between them. Germline assignment: CDR1 KGHSH and CDR2 LQKENI. For the CDR3, the DNA is TGTGCCAGCTCACCATATAGGAGGAACACCGGGGAGCTGTTTTTT. This encodes CASSPYRRNTGELFF.

This clone occurred once. The chain combines TRBV11-3 with TRBJ1-3; D is uncertain. V lost 0 bases and J lost 4, with 10 bases in between. The germline CDR1 and CDR2 sequences are SGHNT and YENEEA. The CDR3 is 15 amino acids. DNA for the CDR3: TGTGCCAGCAGCTTAGATCCAGGCCCAGGAAACACCATATATTTT. This translates into CASSLDPGPGNTIYF.

This clone was picked up one time. This chain uses TRBV9 with TRBJ2-1, with 8 bases matching TRBD1. V lost 0 bases to trimming and J lost 6 bases; unmatched junction nucleotides: 8. The CDR3 spans 16 residues. Germline V gene lookup returns CDR1 SGDLS and CDR2 YYNGEE. DNA of the CDR3: TGTGCCAGCAGCGTAGGCCAGGGGGCCCGAATCAATGAGCAGTTCTTC. Its translation is CASSVGQGARINEQFF.

CDR3 sequence: CASSATSGRAVQETQYF. The CDR3 region has the DNA TGTGCCAGCAGCGCGACTAGCGGGAGGGCCGTACAAGAGACCCAGTACTTC. The J gene is TRBJ2-5, the V gene TRBV9, with 14 bases that match TRBD2. The V gene end was trimmed by 3 bases and the J gene end by 2 bases; junction bases not matched to a gene: 6. The germline gives CDR1 SGDLS, CDR2 YYNGEE. CDR3 size: 17 residues.

V is TRBV7-8 and J is TRBJ2-5; tentative D call: TRBD2 (6 bases). Germline V lookup: CDR1 SGHVS, CDR2 FQNEAQ. V was clipped by 5 bases and J by 5 bases, with 18 bases between them. The length of the CDR3 is 15 residues. DNA of the CDR3: TGTGCCAGCAGCCATCCCGGGACTTTATCGGAGACCCAGTACTTC. Translating gives CASSHPGTLSETQYF.

The gene calls are TRBV7-9 and TRBJ1-1; 10 bases map to TRBD1. The CDR3 runs to 14 residues. CDR1 SEHNR and CDR2 FQNEAQ come from the germline V gene (reference sequence). Unmatched junction bases numbered 5, after V lost 5 bases and J lost 5 bases. Here the CDR3 DNA reads TGTGCCAGCAGCGGGCGGGACAGGGGTACTGAAGCTTTCTTT. This sequence encodes CASSGRDRGTEAFF.

This CDR3 is CASSSAGDNYGYTF. CDR3 DNA sequence: TGTGCCAGCAGCTCGGCCGGGGATAACTATGGCTACACCTTC. The chain couples TRBV7-9 to TRBJ1-2; D gene unclear. Between the trimmed V and J ends, which lost 4 bases and 1 base, there was a span of 10 bases. CDR1 and CDR2 from the germline V gene are SEHNR and FQNEAQ (reference sequence). CDR3 length equals 14 residues.

The genes are TRBV9 and TRBJ1-1; 7 bases map to TRBD1. J gave up 2 bases and V 2 bases, and 6 bases lay outside the gene matches. CDR3 length equals 15 residues. CDR1 SGDLS and CDR2 YYNGEE come from the germline V gene. CDR3 protein: CASSVTGAYNTEAFF. CDR3 DNA: TGTGCCAGCAGCGTTACAGGGGCCTACAACACTGAAGCTTTCTTT. Together with reference TRBV9 and TRBJ1-1, the CDR3 gives the full variable domain: DSGVTQTPKHLITATGQRVTLRCSPRSGDLSVYWYQQSLDQGLQFLIQYYNGEERAKGNILERFSAQQFPDLHSELNLSSLELGDSALYFCASSVTGAYNTEAFFGQGTRLTVV.

The chain carries TRBV20-1 and TRBJ2-2, with 7 bases fitting TRBD1. The length of the CDR3 is 13 residues. Per the germline V gene, CDR1 is DFQATT and CDR2 is SNEGSKA (reference sequence). V dropped 3 bases and J dropped 7; count of bases not matched to a gene: 5. This CDR3 reads CSASRGPGGELFF. CDR3 nucleotides: TGCAGTGCTAGTAGGGGGCCAGGCGGGGAGCTGTTTTTT.

The chain has TRBV4-1 and TRBJ1-1, with TRBD1 matching 9 bases. The CDR3 is 14 amino acids. Germline V lookup: CDR1 MGHRA, CDR2 YSYEKL. V trimming: 1 base; J trimming: 8 bases; junction bases outside the gene matches: 5. The CDR3 DNA sequence: TGCGCCAGCAGCCAAGTCACCGGACAGGGGGAAGCTTTCTTT. The encoded protein is CASSQVTGQGEAFF.

The chain uses TRBV5-1 and TRBJ2-1; 9 bases align to TRBD1. Germline CDR1 SGHRS, CDR2 YFSETQ. This CDR3 comprises 15 residues. The ends lost 4 bases at V and 6 bases at J; junction bases unmatched: 8. The CDR3: CASSPGTGRGNEQFF. The CDR3 bases are TGCGCCAGCAGCCCCGGGACAGGGAGAGGCAATGAGCAGTTCTTC.

The chain recombines TRBV18 with TRBJ1-5, with D uncertain. Germline V gene data show CDR1 as KGHSH and CDR2 as LQKENI. Trimming shortened V by 3 bases and J by 3 bases, and 6 bases separated the two germline ends. This CDR3 comprises 13 residues. CDR3 loop: CASSPVDNQPQHF. The CDR3 coding sequence is TGTGCCAGCTCACCGGTAGACAATCAGCCCCAGCATTTT. The full variable domain, in which reference TRBV18 and TRBJ1-5 provide the parts outside the CDR3, is NAGVMQNPRHLVRRRGQEARLRCSPMKGHSHVYWYRQLPEEGLKFMVYLQKENIIDESGMPKERFSAEFPKEGPSILRIQQVVRGDSAAYFCASSPVDNQPQHFGDGTRLSIL.

The rearrangement uses TRBV10-1 and TRBJ2-1; 9 bases are shared with TRBD2. Germline trimming cut 0 bases from V and 10 bases from J; bases unmatched to any gene: 4. The CDR3 runs to 14 residues. CDR1 and CDR2 (germline): WNHNN, SYGVQD (reference sequence). The CDR3 bases are TGCGCCAGCAGTGAGTCGGAGACTAGCGGAGAGCAGTTCTTC. Residues: CASSESETSGEQFF.

The V and J genes are TRBV6-5 and TRBJ1-6; TRBD1 is a possible D gene (6 bases). CDR3 length: 13 amino acids. V was pared by 4 bases and J by 5 bases, with 6 bases between. From germline, CDR1 is MNHEY and CDR2 SVGAGI. CDR3 loop: CASSSGDNSPLHF. The CDR3 nucleotides are TGTGCCAGCAGTTCAGGGGATAATTCACCCCTCCACTTT.

The V call is TRBV5-4, the J call TRBJ1-1, with 7 bases lining up with TRBD1. This CDR3 contains 16 residues. Trimming removed 4 bases from V and 2 bases from J; junction bases left unmatched: 11. Germline CDR1 is SGHNT and CDR2 is YYREEE (reference sequence). The CDR3 loop reads CASSRKMGQLNTEAFF. The CDR3 coding sequence is TGTGCCAGCAGCCGGAAAATGGGACAGCTTAACACTGAAGCTTTCTTT.

The chain has TRBV19 and TRBJ2-2; tentative D call: TRBD2 (5 bases). The CDR3 sequence is 14 residues long. From germline, CDR1 is LNHDA and CDR2 SQIVND (reference sequence). Trimming pared 10 bases from V and 8 bases from J, leaving 20 bases between. This CDR3 is CATRREAGGGELFF. Written as DNA, the CDR3 is TGTGCCACCCGGCGAGAGGCGGGCGGAGGGGAGCTGTTTTTT.

This sequence joins TRBV7-2 and TRBJ1-6, with TRBD1 matching over 9 bases. From germline, CDR1 is SGHTA and CDR2 FQGNSA. V gave up 4 bases and J gave up 10 bases; unmatched junction bases: 5. The CDR3 contains 14 residues. CDR3 loop: CASSSGTGKSPLHF. DNA of the CDR3: TGTGCCAGCAGCTCGGGGACAGGGAAATCACCCCTCCACTTT.

This clone has a single count. This chain links TRBV18 with TRBJ2-2; tentatively, D is TRBD2 (6 bases). The CDR3 extends over 15 amino acids. Germline CDR1 KGHSH, CDR2 LQKENI. V lost 3 bases, J lost 1 base, and 9 bases lay in between. CDR3 sequence reads: CASSPVRENTGELFF. CDR3 in DNA: TGTGCCAGCTCACCTGTGCGGGAGAACACCGGGGAGCTGTTTTTT.

The genes are TRBV15 and TRBJ1-1, with D maybe TRBD1 (5 bases). V dropped 2 bases and J dropped 4 bases, with 14 bases sitting between them. The CDR3 contains 15 residues. Germline V CDR1 and CDR2: LNHNV, YYDKDF (reference sequence). In DNA, the CDR3 is TGTGCCACCAGCAGACCCGGGGGGGGTCGCACTGAAGCTTTCTTT. This gives the protein CATSRPGGGRTEAFF.

The gene calls are TRBV11-3 and TRBJ1-1, with D possibly matching TRBD1 (5 bases). The CDR3 is 13 amino acids. Germline V gene lookup returns CDR1 SGHNT and CDR2 YENEEA. V was trimmed by 5 bases and J by 3 bases, leaving 10 bases between them. In DNA form, the CDR3 reads TGTGCCAGCAGCCCAGGGCGGTACACTGAAGCTTTCTTT. Encoded protein: CASSPGRYTEAFF. Based on the CDR3 plus reference TRBV11-3 and TRBJ1-1, the full variable domain is EAGVVQSPRYKIIEKKQPVAFWCNPISGHNTLYWYLQNLGQGPELLIRYENEEAVDDSQLPKDRFSAERLKGVDSTLKIQPAELGDSAVYLCASSPGRYTEAFFGQGTRLTVV.

The chain links TRBV3-1 (or the pseudogene TRBV3-2) to TRBJ2-2; TRBD2 might be the D (6 bases). The CDR3 length is 17 residues. Trimming took off 3 bases at V and 3 bases at J, with 17 bases between the two ends. From germline, CDR1 is LGHDT and CDR2 YNNKEL (reference sequence). The CDR3 loop reads CASSHIRRGTDTGELFF. CDR3 bases: TGTGCCAGCAGCCATATAAGGAGGGGAACGGACACCGGGGAGCTGTTTTTT.

The chain couples TRBV11-2 to TRBJ1-2; TRBD1 matches 7 bases. Trimming removed 4 bases from V and 4 bases from J; junction bases left unmatched: 6. Germline values: CDR1 SGHAT, CDR2 FQNNGV. The CDR3 covers 14 residues. The CDR3 region is CASSSLQGVYGYTF. CDR3 coding DNA: TGTGCCAGCAGCTCCCTCCAGGGGGTCTATGGCTACACCTTC.

V gene TRBV7-8 combines with J gene TRBJ1-6; 8 positions match TRBD1. CDR3 length: 18 residues. Trimming at V came to 4 bases and at J to 4 bases, leaving 12 bases not matched to a gene. Germline V gives CDR1 SGHVS, CDR2 FQNEAQ. This chain's CDR3 is CASSSGRQGRFYNSPLHF. The CDR3 DNA reads as TGTGCCAGCAGCTCCGGCAGACAGGGGCGCTTTTATAATTCACCCCTCCACTTT.

The chain carries TRBV11-3 and TRBJ2-1; the D is unclear. Germline-derived CDR1 and CDR2 are SGHNT and YENEEA. CDR3 length: 15 amino acids. V shed 1 base and J shed 0 bases, with 7 bases lying between them. As DNA, the CDR3 is TGTGCCAGCAGCTTAGCAGGTCGCTCCTACAATGAGCAGTTCTTC. Its translation is CASSLAGRSYNEQFF.